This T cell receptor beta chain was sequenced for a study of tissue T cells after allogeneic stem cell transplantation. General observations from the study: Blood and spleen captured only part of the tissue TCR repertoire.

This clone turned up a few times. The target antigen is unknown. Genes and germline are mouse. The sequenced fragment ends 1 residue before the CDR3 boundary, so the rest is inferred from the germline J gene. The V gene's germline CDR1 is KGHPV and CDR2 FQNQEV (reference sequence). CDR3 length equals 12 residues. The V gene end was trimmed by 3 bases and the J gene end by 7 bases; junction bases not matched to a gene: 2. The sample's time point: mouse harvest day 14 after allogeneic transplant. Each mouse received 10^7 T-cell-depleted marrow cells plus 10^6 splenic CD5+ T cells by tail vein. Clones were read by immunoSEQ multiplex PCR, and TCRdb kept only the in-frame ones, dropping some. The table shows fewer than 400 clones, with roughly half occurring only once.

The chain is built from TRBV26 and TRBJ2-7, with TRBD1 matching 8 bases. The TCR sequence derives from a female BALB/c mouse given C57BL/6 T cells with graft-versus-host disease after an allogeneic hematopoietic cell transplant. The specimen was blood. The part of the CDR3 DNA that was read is TGTGCCAGCAGTCTTAACAGGGGGGAACAGTAC. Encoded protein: CASSLNRGEQY. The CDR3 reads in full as CASSLNRGEQYF.